The 12 T cell receptor beta chains below were found in one sample sequenced in a study of T cells in localized non-small cell lung cancer. The data were produced by immunoSEQ multiplex PCR, yet TCRdb's version contains in-frame clones alone and is incomplete. The profile shows about 48,000 clones, around three quarters of them singletons. This specimen consisted of peripheral blood, obtained before any cancer treatment. Source of these receptors: a man aged 35-75 years with stage I squamous cell lung carcinoma.

This chain uses TRBV2 with TRBJ1-5; no clear D gene. The germline CDR1 and CDR2 sequences are SNHLY and FYNNEI. V lost 3 bases, J lost 5 bases, and 5 bases lay in between. This CDR3 contains 12 residues. The CDR3 bases are TGTGCCAGCAGTGACGACTATCAGCCCCAGCATTTT. This encodes CASSDDYQPQHF.

The chain couples TRBV18 to TRBJ2-7; D might be TRBD2 (5 bases). Trimming shortened V by 3 bases and J by 6 bases, and 15 bases separated the two germline ends. This CDR3 has 14 amino acids. Germline-derived CDR1 and CDR2 are KGHSH and LQKENI. The DNA for the CDR3 is TGTGCCAGCTCACCGCCCCCGGGGAGTCGCGAGCAGTACTTC. As protein: CASSPPPGSREQYF.

The V and J genes are TRBV4-1 and TRBJ1-4; the D gene is possibly TRBD1 (5 bases). Per germline, CDR1 MGHRA and CDR2 YSYEKL. This CDR3 spans 15 amino acids. Trimming stripped 0 bases from V and 8 bases from J, with 13 bases between. CDR3 residues: CASSQEGDSGEKLFF. The CDR3 DNA reads as TGCGCCAGCAGCCAAGAAGGGGATTCGGGAGAAAAACTGTTTTTT.

The chain is built from TRBV30 and TRBJ2-5; tentative D call: TRBD1 (6 bases). V shed 0 bases and J shed 3 bases, with 11 bases lying between them. Germline values: CDR1 GTSNPN, CDR2 SVGIG (reference sequence). This CDR3 region has 14 residues. In nucleotides, the CDR3 is TGTGCCTGGAGTGTAGCCACAGGGAAAGAGACCCAGTACTTC. Protein: CAWSVATGKETQYF.

The chain links TRBV19 to TRBJ1-5; 9 bases line up with TRBD1. The J segment lost 7 bases and the V segment lost 4 bases, leaving 5 bases of the junction unmatched. The germline V gene has CDR1 LNHDA and CDR2 SQIVND (reference sequence). The CDR3 is 14 amino acids. The DNA of the CDR3 is TGTGCCAGTAGTAGGGACAGGGCTGGACAGCCCCAGCATTTT. It encodes CASSRDRAGQPQHF.

This clone has a handful of counts. The chain has TRBV7-8 and TRBJ2-6, with a possible D match to TRBD2 (5 bases). V was clipped by 1 base and J by 2 bases, with 18 bases between them. CDR3 length equals 19 residues. Germline lookup yields CDR1 SGHVS and CDR2 FQNEAQ. The CDR3 DNA sequence: TGTGCCAGCAGCTTAGTGACCGGTTGGGCCGGGGCTGGGGCCAACGTCCTGACTTTC. It is translated as CASSLVTGWAGAGANVLTF.

The J gene is TRBJ1-6, the V gene TRBV6-5; D gene ambiguous. The CDR3 totals 14 residues. The germline V and J ends were trimmed by 0 bases and 10 bases, with 10 bases remaining between them. Germline V CDR1 and CDR2: MNHEY, SVGAGI. The CDR3 bases are TGTGCCAGCAGTTACTCGAACCAAAGATCACCCCTCCACTTT. This sequence encodes CASSYSNQRSPLHF.

The V and J genes are TRBV4-2 and TRBJ2-1; D might be TRBD2 (6 bases). This CDR3 is 14 amino acids long. Trimming removed 3 bases from V and 6 bases from J, with 12 bases in between. Looked up from germline, CDR1 is LGHNA and CDR2 is YNFKEQ. The chain's CDR3 is CASSHDTSPNEQFF. The CDR3 nucleotides read TGTGCCAGCAGCCATGACACTAGCCCCAATGAGCAGTTCTTC.

V and J are TRBV6-4 and TRBJ1-6; TRBD1 might be the D (5 bases). CDR1 is MRHNA and CDR2 is SNTAGT in the germline V gene. V dropped 4 bases and J dropped 10 bases, with 14 bases sitting between them. The CDR3 runs to 14 residues. CDR3 residues: CASSASGQGSPLHF. The CDR3 nucleotides read TGTGCCAGCAGTGCGTCAGGGCAAGGCTCACCCCTCCACTTT.

The V gene is TRBV4-3, the J gene TRBJ1-3; possibly TRBD1 for D (6 bases). V lost 0 bases, J lost 5 bases, and 11 bases lay in between. In germline, CDR1 is LGHNA, CDR2 YSLEER. This CDR3 has 15 amino acids. The CDR3 DNA sequence: TGCGCCAGCAGCCAAGAATACAGGGAGCGAAACACCATATATTTT. Translation gives CASSQEYRERNTIYF.

The chain uses TRBV5-1 and TRBJ2-5; D possibly corresponds to TRBD2 (6 bases). CDR3 length: 15 amino acids. The germline gives CDR1 SGHRS, CDR2 YFSETQ. With 1 base removed from V and 1 base from J, the gap between germline ends came to 11 bases. The CDR3: CASSLQGGGQETQYF. The CDR3 region has the DNA TGCGCCAGCAGCTTGCAGGGAGGAGGCCAAGAGACCCAGTACTTC. The whole variable domain, filled in from reference TRBV5-1 and TRBJ2-5, reads KAGVTQTPRYLIKTRGQQVTLSCSPISGHRSVSWYQQTPGQGLQFLFEYFSETQRNKGNFPGRFSGRQFSNSRSEMNVSTLELGDSALYLCASSLQGGGQETQYFGPGTRLLVL.

This sequence joins TRBV19 and TRBJ1-3, with a tentative D call TRBD1 (6 bases). The ends were cut back, 3 bases at V and 0 bases at J, with 9 bases in the middle. Per the germline V gene, CDR1 is LNHDA and CDR2 is SQIVND (reference sequence). The CDR3 loop spans 15 amino acids. The DNA for the CDR3 is TGTGCCAGTAGTATGGGGGCCCACTCTGGAAACACCATATATTTT. Translating it yields CASSMGAHSGNTIYF.